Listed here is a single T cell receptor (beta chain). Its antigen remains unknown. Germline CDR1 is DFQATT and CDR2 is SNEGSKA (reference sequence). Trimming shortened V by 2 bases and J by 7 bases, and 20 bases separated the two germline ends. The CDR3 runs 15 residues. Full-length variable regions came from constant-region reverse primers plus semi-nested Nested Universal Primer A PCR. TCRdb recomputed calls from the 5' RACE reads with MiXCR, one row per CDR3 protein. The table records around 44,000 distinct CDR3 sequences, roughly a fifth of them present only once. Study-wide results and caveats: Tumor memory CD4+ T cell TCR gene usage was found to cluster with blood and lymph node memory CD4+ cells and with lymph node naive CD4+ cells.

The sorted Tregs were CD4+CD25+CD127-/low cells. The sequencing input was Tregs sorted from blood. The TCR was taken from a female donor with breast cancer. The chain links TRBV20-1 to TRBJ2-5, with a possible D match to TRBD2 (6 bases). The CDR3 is CSARWSRASEGTQYF. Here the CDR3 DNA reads TGCAGTGCTAGATGGTCTCGGGCTAGCGAAGGGACCCAGTACTTC.